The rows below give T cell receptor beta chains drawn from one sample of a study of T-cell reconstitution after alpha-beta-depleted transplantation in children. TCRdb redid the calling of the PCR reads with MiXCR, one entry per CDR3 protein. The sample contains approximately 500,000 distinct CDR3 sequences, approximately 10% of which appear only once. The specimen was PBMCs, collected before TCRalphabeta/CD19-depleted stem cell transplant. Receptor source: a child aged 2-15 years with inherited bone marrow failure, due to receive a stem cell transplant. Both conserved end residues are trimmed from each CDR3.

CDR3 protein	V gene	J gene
ASRPSITDTQY	TRBV6-1	TRBJ2-3
ASSLDVLAGGLEETQY	TRBV11-2	TRBJ2-5
ASSGGLASHEQY	TRBV9	TRBJ2-7
ASSFGGGPSVGYT	TRBV12-3/TRBV12-4	TRBJ1-2
SVVRDRGNEQY	TRBV29-1	TRBJ2-7
ASRPPGQSSYNEQF	TRBV7-8	TRBJ2-1
ASSLSPSGVNEQF	TRBV27	TRBJ2-1
AISEGGPFYEQY	TRBV10-3	TRBJ2-7
ASSSDVGQGLSPLH	TRBV7-8	TRBJ1-6
ASSIVDNPYNEQF	TRBV19	TRBJ2-1
ASSLTVLSTDTQY	TRBV5-1	TRBJ2-3
ASRPIRENTEAF	TRBV27	TRBJ1-1
ASSFGLARETQY	TRBV12-3/TRBV12-4	TRBJ2-5
SAGLGGLEGNTIY	TRBV20-1	TRBJ1-3